This entry describes one TCR beta chain. Its antigen is undetermined. The primer mix had 60 Vbeta and 13 Jbeta primers. Measured with immunoSEQ multiplex PCR; TCRdb has only the in-frame clones, and not every one. Of fewer than 70,000 clones listed, 75% to 85% are singletons. Germline CDR1 MNHEY, CDR2 SMNVEV (reference sequence). The CDR3 has 15 amino acids. The V end was cut by 4 bases, the J end by 3 bases, with 13 bases between. The sample originates from a study of cytomegalovirus exposure and HLA in healthy donors. Study-level findings and limits: There were 150 to 200 TCR beta chains listed as cytomegalovirus-associated. On later analysis, the bulk of CMV-associated TCR beta chains appeared to be HLA-restricted.

The sequence was collected from a woman between 40 and 55 years old in good health and CMV-seronegative. The sequenced material came from PBMCs. The rearrangement uses TRBV27 and TRBJ2-1; D is unclear. CDR3 protein: CASSSNRPLYNEQFF. For the CDR3, the DNA is TGTGCCAGCAGTTCCAACAGACCTCTCTACAATGAGCAGTTCTTC.